This T cell receptor beta chain emerged from a study of Graves' ophthalmopathy and Graves' hyperthyroidism. Study-wide results and caveats: In predicting ophthalmopathy progression, the model reached over 70% sensitivity and under 75% specificity.

V was pared by 0 bases and J by 3 bases, with 10 bases between. This CDR3 has 14 amino acids. Germline CDR1 and CDR2: SGHKS and YYEKEE (reference sequence). RNA transcripts were the source from which TCR beta CDR3 regions were amplified. HTBI primers were used in a first-round RT-PCR, which preceded a second-round multiplex PCR. MiXCR was run by TCRdb on the multiplex PCR reads, yielding one entry per CDR3 protein. The table records over a million distinct CDR3 sequences, roughly two fifths of them present only once. This clonotype has ten or more counts. Its antigen is undetermined. Sequenced input: peripheral blood or thyroid tissue (not recorded which). The chain carries TRBV5-5 and TRBJ2-7; maybe TRBD1 (6 bases). The sequence was collected from an adult man with Graves' hyperthyroidism. CDR3 loop: CASSLVQGLYEQYF. The CDR3 region has the DNA TGTGCCAGCAGCTTGGTCCAGGGGCTCTACGAGCAGTACTTC.